This T cell receptor (beta chain) was sequenced during a study of blood T cells in healthy people across ages (dated by TCRdb to the mid-2010s). Background on the whole study: In model experiments, roughly one uniquely barcoded TCR beta cDNA molecule per two T cells was captured by template switching. Using the same blood draw, the study looked at two additional independent replicas of 1 million unique cDNA reads for two donors, one aged 18 to 29 and the other aged 80 or older. The donors were split into four age groups: young (average around 16 years), middle-aged (around 40), aged (approximately 59) and long-lived (82). To avoid experimental bias, donors of different ages were spread randomly across the sequencing lanes. The study measured age-related changes in TCR beta repertoire diversity using deep sequencing normalized with unique cDNA molecular identifiers. The study at large found these results: The CMV infection status of donors was not known, potentially confounding age-related changes in expanded clonotypes. A strong correlation was found between observed TCR beta diversity and the percentage of naive T cells measured by flow cytometry. Conclusive comparison of naive and antigen-experienced compartments was prevented by the profiling of bulk unsorted PBMCs. Compared with the aged group, the long-lived group had more naive CD4+ T cells, fewer expanded clones and increased TCR diversity, a pattern suggesting age selection. As age increased, observed TCR beta diversity per million T cells dropped in a roughly linear way, and a significant reduction was already evident by age 40. Estimates of total diversity based on one million sequenced T cells were regarded as lower bounds and as underestimates.

The donors were a few dozen Caucasian individuals from Russia, aged roughly 6 to 95 years, who were systemically healthy. Each donor gave approximately 10 milliliters of peripheral blood, collected into EDTA-treated Vacutainer tubes. PBMCs were isolated by Ficoll-Paque density-gradient centrifugation, with at least 7 million obtained per sample. Trizol reagent was used to extract total RNA from PBMCs, with at least 6 micrograms per sample. For every donor, an aliquot of PBMCs went through flow cytometry to measure the percentages of naive CD45RAhigh/CD27high T cells. Details on this clonotype: The antigen it recognizes is unknown. A much bigger clone sits one base away, suggesting this may be a read error.

Libraries came from 5' RACE. TCRdb records Illumina HiSeq 2500 as the sequencer. A second PCR of 7 to 11 cycles was performed with a sample-barcoded 5' primer and a J-beta primer mix. A unique molecular identifier was introduced onto each TCR beta cDNA molecule by a template-switch 5' adaptor carrying 12 random nucleotides. Each sample yielded at least 2.5 million CDR3-containing paired-end reads. The Mint cDNA synthesis kit, primed by a TRBC-specific oligonucleotide, was used to synthesize first-strand cDNA from all RNA. After uracil-DNA glycosylase treatment, a first 18-cycle PCR used universal primers M1SS and BC2_uni_R on all cDNA. In the paper's pipeline: For normalization, 1 million high-quality reads were randomly selected from each sample, with every read carrying a distinct molecular identifier. Reads with shared molecular identifiers were discarded instead of being binned into consensus sequences. MiTCR, set to a Q25 quality threshold and the strictest error-elimination algorithm, was used for CDR3 identification, clonotype clustering and error correction. A nonparametric unseen species model using Euler transformation provided a lower-bound estimate of total TCR beta diversity. TCRdb applied fastp at Q25 and MiXCR to the public reads, then kept only in-frame beta chains. Rows matching on CDR3 protein sequence are summarized as one entry with the most common DNA and genes. TCRdb's processing, not the authors' own work, is the source of the V and J calls. The sample includes some 900,000 distinct CDR3 sequences, with around 46% observed a single time. Around 15% of the sample is held by the ten biggest clonotypes.

The sequence was collected from a man aged 30 to 39 in good health. The specimen was blood.

The CDR3 protein is CASSESRGGLDEQYF. The DNA reads as follows: TGTGCCAGCAGTGAGTCGCGGGGGGGCCTCGATGAGCAGTACTTC. The rearrangement combines TRBV6-4 with TRBJ2-7; the central 9 bases match TRBD2. Measured from the cysteine to the phenylalanine, the CDR3 is 15 residues long. Left in the record is the CDR3 DNA by itself, 45 bases read in frame from the first base. V and J are trimmed by 3 bases and 7 bases, and the gene matches miss 10 bases of the junction. Taken from the germline V gene, the CDR1 and CDR2 loops are MRHNA and SNTAGT.